The TCR beta chain under discussion was sequenced for a study of shared clonotypes between healthy human individuals. Per the germline V gene, CDR1 is SGHAT and CDR2 is FQNNGV. V dropped 5 bases and J dropped 5 bases, with 13 bases sitting between them. CDR3 length: 13 amino acids. Whole-study results and caveats: Even with large depth, rarefaction showed that sorted-subset sequencing was incomplete. The naive CD4 repertoires of a handful of donors were compared, and roughly 5% of clonotypes were shared.

Points on this clone: What it recognizes is unknown.

Healthy HIV-negative adults with no recent acute infections or vaccinations were recruited as donors. Here immunoSEQ multiplex PCR was the method, and the copy in TCRdb shows in-frame clones only, minus some. The sample shows some 2,500,000 clones, over 85% of them seen only once. Material for sequencing was naive CD4+ T cells from PBMCs. Subset denoted: CD45RA+ positively selected. The clonotype originates from a man younger than 30 in good health. Some clones in this sample may be carry-over from other donors' samples. The chain carries TRBV11-2 and TRBJ2-7, with D possibly being TRBD2 (6 bases). The chain's CDR3 is CASSLATSNEQYF. CDR3 sequence (DNA): TGTGCCAGCAGCCTAGCTACTAGCAACGAGCAGTACTTC.